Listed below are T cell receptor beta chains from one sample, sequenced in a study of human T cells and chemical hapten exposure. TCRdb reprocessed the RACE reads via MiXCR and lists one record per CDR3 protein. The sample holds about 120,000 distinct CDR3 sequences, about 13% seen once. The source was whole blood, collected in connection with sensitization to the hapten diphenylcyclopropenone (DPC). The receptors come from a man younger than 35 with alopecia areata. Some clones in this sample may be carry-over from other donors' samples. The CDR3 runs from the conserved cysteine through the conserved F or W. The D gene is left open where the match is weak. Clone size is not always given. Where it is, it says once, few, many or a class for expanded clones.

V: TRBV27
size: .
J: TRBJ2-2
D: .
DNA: TGTGCCAGCAGTACGAACACCGGGGAGCTGTTTTTT
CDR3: CASSTNTGELFF

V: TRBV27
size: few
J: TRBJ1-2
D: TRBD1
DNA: TGTGCCAGCAGTTTAAGGGGGCGCTACTATGGCTACACCTTC
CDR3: CASSLRGRYYGYTF

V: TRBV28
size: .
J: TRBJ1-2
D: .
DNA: TGTGCCAGCAGGCCCCCTGGACGTGGCTACACCTTC
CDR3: CASRPPGRGYTF

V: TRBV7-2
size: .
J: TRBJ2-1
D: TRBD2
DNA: TGTGCCAGCAGCGGACGGACTAGCGGGGGGGCCTTCAATGAGCAGTTCTTC
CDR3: CASSGRTSGGAFNEQFF

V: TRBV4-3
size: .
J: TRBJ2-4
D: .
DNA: TGCGCCAGCAGCCAAGTAGTGTCAACACCAATAGCCAAAAACATTCAGTACTTC
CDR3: CASSQVVSTPIAKNIQYF

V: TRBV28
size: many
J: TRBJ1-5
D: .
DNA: TGTGCCAGCAGTTTAATGTCGGGGGCGCAGCCCCAGCATTTT
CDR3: CASSLMSGAQPQHF

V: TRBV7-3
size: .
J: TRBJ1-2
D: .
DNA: TGTGCCAGCAGCCAACAGCACGAAAACTATGGCTACACCTTC
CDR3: CASSQQHENYGYTF

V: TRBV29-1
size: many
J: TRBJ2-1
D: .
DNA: TGCAGCGTCGCCTTGGACAGGGACTACCAGTTCTTC
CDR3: CSVALDRDYQFF

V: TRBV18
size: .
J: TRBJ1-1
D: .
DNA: TGTGCCAGCTCACCCCCGGGACCCAAGGGAACTGAAGCTTTCTTT
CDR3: CASSPPGPKGTEAFF

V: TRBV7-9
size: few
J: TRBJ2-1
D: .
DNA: TGTGCCAGCAGCAGAAGATACGCTACGGGCAATGAGCAGTTCTTC
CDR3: CASSRRYATGNEQFF

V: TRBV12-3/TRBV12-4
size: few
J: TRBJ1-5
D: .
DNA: TGTGCCAGCAGTTCCTTGACAGAGCCAAATCAGCCCCAGCATTTT
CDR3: CASSSLTEPNQPQHF

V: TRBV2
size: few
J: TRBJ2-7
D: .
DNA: TGTGCCAGCAGTGGACAGAGGTACGAGCAGTACTTC
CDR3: CASSGQRYEQYF

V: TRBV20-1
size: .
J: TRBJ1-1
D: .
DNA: TGCAGTGCTAGGCAGCTGAACACTGAAGCTTTCTTT
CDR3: CSARQLNTEAFF

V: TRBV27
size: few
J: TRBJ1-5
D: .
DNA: TGTGCCAGCAGCACGGGGCTTAGCAATCAGCCCCAGCATTTT
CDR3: CASSTGLSNQPQHF

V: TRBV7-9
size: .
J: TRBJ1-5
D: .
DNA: TGTGCCAGCAGCCCACAGGGAGCCCACAATCAGCCCCAGCATTTT
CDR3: CASSPQGAHNQPQHF

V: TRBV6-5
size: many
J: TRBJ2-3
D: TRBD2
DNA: TGTGCCAGCAGCCGGATCCGCGGACTAGCGGGTACAGATACGCAGTATTTT
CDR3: CASSRIRGLAGTDTQYF

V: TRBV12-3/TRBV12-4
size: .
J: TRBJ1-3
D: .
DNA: TGTGCCAGCAGTCCCCGGGAAGGAGGAAACACCATATATTTT
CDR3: CASSPREGGNTIYF

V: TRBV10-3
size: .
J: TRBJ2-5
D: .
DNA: TGTGCCATCAGTGGAAGGGACCGATCTCAAGAGACCCAGTACTTC
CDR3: CAISGRDRSQETQYF

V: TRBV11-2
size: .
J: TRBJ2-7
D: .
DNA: TGTGCCAGCAGCTTAGGTCAGCCCAACGAGCAGTACTTC
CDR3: CASSLGQPNEQYF

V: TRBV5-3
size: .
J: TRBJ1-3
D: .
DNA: TGTGCCAGAAGCTTAGACCCCGTCTCTGGAAACACCATATATTTT
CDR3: CARSLDPVSGNTIYF

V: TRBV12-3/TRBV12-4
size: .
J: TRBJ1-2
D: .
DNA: TGTGCCAGCAGTTCAGGCGCGGGGTATGGCTACACCTTC
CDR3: CASSSGAGYGYTF

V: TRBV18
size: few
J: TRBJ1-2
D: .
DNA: TGTGCCAGCTCACCACTGCAGGGCCCCCCAAACTTCTATGGCTACACCTTC
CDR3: CASSPLQGPPNFYGYTF

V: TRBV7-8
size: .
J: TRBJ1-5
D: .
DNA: TGTGCCAGCAGCTTAGATGTTCGGCCCCAGCATTTT
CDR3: CASSLDVRPQHF

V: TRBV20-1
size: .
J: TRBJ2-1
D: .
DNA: TGCAGTGCTAGAGATGTCATCTTCCGGGACGGGTACCCTTCCTACAATGAGCAGTTCTTC
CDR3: CSARDVIFRDGYPSYNEQFF

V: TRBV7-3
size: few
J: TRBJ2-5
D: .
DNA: TGTGCCAGCAGCTCCAGCCGGGACCTCCAAGAGACCCAGTACTTC
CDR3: CASSSSRDLQETQYF

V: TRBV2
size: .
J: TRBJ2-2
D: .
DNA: TGTGCCAGCAGTGATGGCCGACGCGCGAACACCGGGGAGCTGTTTTTT
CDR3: CASSDGRRANTGELFF

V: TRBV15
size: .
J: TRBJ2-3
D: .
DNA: TGTGCCACCAGCAGAGACGTTCTAGAAACTACTAGCACAGATACGCAGTATTTT
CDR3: CATSRDVLETTSTDTQYF

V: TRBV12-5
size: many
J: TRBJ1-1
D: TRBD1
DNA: TGTGCTAGTGGCAGGGGACAGTCTAACACTGAAGCTTTCTTT
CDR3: CASGRGQSNTEAFF

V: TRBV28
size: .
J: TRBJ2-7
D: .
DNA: TGTGCCAGCAGTTTTGGAGGCAACGAGCAGTACTTC
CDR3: CASSFGGNEQYF

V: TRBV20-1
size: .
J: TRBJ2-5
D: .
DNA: TGCAGTGCTAGCCTCACAGGGTTTTGGAAACTAAAAGAGACCCAGTACTTC
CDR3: CSASLTGFWKLKETQYF

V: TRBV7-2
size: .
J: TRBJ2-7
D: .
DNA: TGTGCCAGCAGCTTAGCCGGAGTCGAGCAGTACTTC
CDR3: CASSLAGVEQYF

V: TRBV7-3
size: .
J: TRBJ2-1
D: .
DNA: TGTGCCAGCAGCCCCTATATCTACAATGAGCAGTTCTTC
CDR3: CASSPYIYNEQFF

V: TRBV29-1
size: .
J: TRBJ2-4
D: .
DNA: TGCAGCGTTGTGAACGGGTTAGACATTCAGTACTTC
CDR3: CSVVNGLDIQYF

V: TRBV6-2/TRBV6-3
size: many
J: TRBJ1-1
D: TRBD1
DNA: TGTGCCAGCAGTCCTCAGGGGGAAACTGAAGCTTTCTTT
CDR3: CASSPQGETEAFF

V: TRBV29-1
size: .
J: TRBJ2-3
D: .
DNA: TGCAGCGTTGACTCCGGTGACACAGATACGCAGTATTTT
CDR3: CSVDSGDTDTQYF

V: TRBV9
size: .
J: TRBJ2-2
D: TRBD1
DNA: TGTGCCAGCAGCGTAGTAGGGACAGGGAACACCGGGGAGCTGTTTTTT
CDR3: CASSVVGTGNTGELFF

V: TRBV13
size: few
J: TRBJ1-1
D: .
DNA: TGTGCCAGCAGCTCTCAGTTCGGCGCGACTGAAGCTTTCTTT
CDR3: CASSSQFGATEAFF

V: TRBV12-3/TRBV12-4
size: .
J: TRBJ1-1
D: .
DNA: TGTGCCAGCATGAGACGTAGGAACACTGAAGCTTTCTTT
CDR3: CASMRRRNTEAFF

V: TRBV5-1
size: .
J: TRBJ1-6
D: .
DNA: TGCGCCAGCAGCGAACAGGGACATGGCGGTTCACCCCTCCACTTT
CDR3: CASSEQGHGGSPLHF

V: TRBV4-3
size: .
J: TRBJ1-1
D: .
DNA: TGCGCCAGCAGCCAAGATCGGTTACAGCTGAACACTGAAGCTTTCTTT
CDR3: CASSQDRLQLNTEAFF

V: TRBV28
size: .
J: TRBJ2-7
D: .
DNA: TGTGCCAGCAGTTCCTCAGTCTACGAGCAGTACTTC
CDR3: CASSSSVYEQYF

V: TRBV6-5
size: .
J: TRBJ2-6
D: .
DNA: TGTGCCAGCAGTCGCCAGATATCTGGGGCCAACGTCCTGACTTTC
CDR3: CASSRQISGANVLTF

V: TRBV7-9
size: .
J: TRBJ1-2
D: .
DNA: TGTGCCAGCAGCCCTATCAGGGCCGTCAAGGATGGCTACACCTTC
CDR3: CASSPIRAVKDGYTF

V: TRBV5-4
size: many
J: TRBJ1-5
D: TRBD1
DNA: TGTGCCAGCAGCTTGGTGGGACAGGGCCATCAGCCCCAGCATTTT
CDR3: CASSLVGQGHQPQHF

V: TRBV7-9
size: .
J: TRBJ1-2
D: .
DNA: TGTGCCAGCAGCTTAAGAAGCGTTTGGTCCTCTGGCTACACCTTC
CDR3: CASSLRSVWSSGYTF

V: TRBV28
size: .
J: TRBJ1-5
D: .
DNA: TGTGCCAGCAGACCCGATAGCTTTGGCAATCAGCCCCAGCATTTT
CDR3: CASRPDSFGNQPQHF

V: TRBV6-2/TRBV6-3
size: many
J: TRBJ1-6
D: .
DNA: TGTGCCAGCAGGAACCATAATTCACCCCTCCACTTT
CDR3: CASRNHNSPLHF

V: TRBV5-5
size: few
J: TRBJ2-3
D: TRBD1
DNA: TGTGCCAGCAGCTTCGGCGGACAGGGTTCAGATACGCAGTATTTT
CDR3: CASSFGGQGSDTQYF